This TCR beta chain is from a study of metastatic and nonmetastatic thyroid tumors. Germline V gives CDR1 MNHGY, CDR2 SAAAGT. The CDR3 has 16 amino acids. This clone was found a few times. A junction end diverges from the germline sequence, so it may reflect a read error. Every patient underwent thyroid surgery untreated. TCRdb re-analyzed the PCR reads through MiXCR. This table holds some 69,000 clones, 11% to 15% found once. The sequencing sample was made of blood. V gene TRBV6-8 combines with J gene TRBJ2-3; TRBD1 matches at 8 bases. The receptor comes from a male donor with papillary thyroid cancer or a benign thyroid nodule (not recorded which). Some clones in this sample may be carry-over from other donors' samples. CDR3 bases: TGTGCCAGCATGCTCCTCCGGGACAGGCCCACAGATACTCAGTATTTT. Protein: CASMLLRDRPTDTQYF.